The rows below give T cell receptor beta chains drawn from one sample of a study of T cell responses to AZD1222 COVID-19 vaccine. The data were produced by immunoSEQ multiplex PCR, yet TCRdb's version contains in-frame clones alone and is incomplete. Here the sample spans about 140,000 clones, about nine tenths being singletons. Material: peripheral blood, obtained 28 days after the second AZD1222 dose. Source of these receptors: an adult who received the AZD1222 COVID-19 vaccine. CDR3s include the opening cysteine and the closing phenylalanine or tryptophan. Fields, in order: clone size, V gene, D gene, J gene, CDR3 protein, CDR3 DNA. D genes are given only for firm matches. Some rows have no size entry. The others give once, few or many, or a class for an expanded clone.

size: .; V: TRBV7-3; D: TRBD1; J: TRBJ2-3; CDR3: CASSPQGTIPTDTQYF; DNA: TGTGCCAGCAGCCCACAGGGGACGATCCCCACAGATACGCAGTATTTT
size: .; V: TRBV5-4; D: .; J: TRBJ1-1; CDR3: CASSSGVNTEAFF; DNA: TGTGCCAGCAGCTCTGGAGTGAACACTGAAGCTTTCTTT
size: .; V: TRBV6-5; D: TRBD2; J: TRBJ2-7; CDR3: CASSTPGTIYEQYF; DNA: TGTGCCAGCAGTACACCCGGGACTATCTACGAGCAGTACTTC
size: .; V: TRBV12-2; D: .; J: TRBJ2-1; CDR3: CASRLEQSSGRNEQFF; DNA: TGTGCAAGTCGCTTAGAGCAATCTAGCGGGCGCAATGAGCAGTTCTTC
size: .; V: TRBV7-9; D: .; J: TRBJ1-5; CDR3: CASSLVTEDQPQHF; DNA: TGTGCCAGCAGCTTAGTCACAGAGGATCAGCCCCAGCATTTT
size: .; V: TRBV5-1; D: .; J: TRBJ2-6; CDR3: CASRVDSPGANVLTF; DNA: TGCGCCAGCCGCGTTGATTCACCTGGGGCCAACGTCCTGACTTTC
size: .; V: TRBV30; D: TRBD2; J: TRBJ2-3; CDR3: CAWTSLAGTADTQYF; DNA: TGTGCCTGGACTAGTCTAGCGGGCACGGCAGATACGCAGTATTTT
size: .; V: TRBV11-2; D: TRBD2; J: TRBJ2-7; CDR3: CASSWGTSGRAGNEQYF; DNA: TGTGCCAGCAGCTGGGGGACTAGCGGGAGGGCCGGGAACGAGCAGTACTTC
size: .; V: TRBV19; D: .; J: TRBJ2-1; CDR3: CASSPGVNEQFF; DNA: TGTGCCAGTAGTCCCGGAGTGAATGAGCAGTTCTTC
size: .; V: TRBV5-1; D: .; J: TRBJ2-5; CDR3: CASSERGSGETQYF; DNA: TGCGCCAGCAGCGAACGGGGGTCGGGGGAGACCCAGTACTTC
size: .; V: TRBV19; D: .; J: TRBJ1-2; CDR3: CASSIRHTNYGYTF; DNA: TGTGCCAGTAGTATTCGGCACACTAACTATGGCTACACCTTC
size: .; V: TRBV6-5; D: .; J: TRBJ2-7; CDR3: CASSYSGAQGYEQYF; DNA: TGTGCCAGCAGTTACTCGGGGGCGCAAGGCTACGAGCAGTACTTC
size: .; V: TRBV29-1; D: TRBD1; J: TRBJ2-1; CDR3: CSVDLGQTYNEQFF; DNA: TGCAGCGTTGACTTGGGACAGACCTACAATGAGCAGTTCTTC
size: once; V: TRBV6-5; D: .; J: TRBJ2-7; CDR3: CASSYSGSGTYEQYF; DNA: TGTGCCAGCAGTTACTCCGGGAGTGGGACCTACGAGCAGTACTTC